The 8 T cell receptor beta chains listed next were all sequenced from one sample in a study of T cells in Graves' hyperthyroidism and ophthalmopathy (dated by TCRdb to about 2019). Libraries were built with multiplex PCR. The sequencer was an Illumina HiSeq 2000. TCR beta CDR3 regions were amplified from RNA transcripts. For the first round of RT-PCR on the TCR CDR3, the HTBI primer set was used together with the Qiagen OneStep RT-PCR kit. TCRdb reran the public reads through fastp at Q25 and MiXCR, keeping productive beta chains. Records with the same CDR3 protein are collapsed into one entry carrying the most frequent genes and DNA. This sample gives about 560,000 distinct CDR3 sequences in total; about 15% of them show up just once. Roughly 14% of the sample goes to the ten largest clones. The sample comprised blood. These receptors were taken from a woman aged 40 to 55 with Graves' hyperthyroidism.

This clonotype came up a few times. V usage is TRBV9 and J usage is TRBJ2-4; 12 bases line up with TRBD2. The ends lost 5 bases at V and 8 bases at J; junction bases unmatched: 5. Germline V gives CDR1 SGDLS, CDR2 YYNGEE. The CDR3 is 14 amino acids. In DNA form, the CDR3 reads TGTGCCAGCAGTTCTAGCGGGAGGGATGACATTCAGTACTTC. Its translation is CASSSSGRDDIQYF.

The rearrangement links TRBV7-9 to TRBJ2-7, with D possibly matching TRBD2 (5 bases). CDR1 is SEHNR, CDR2 FQNEAQ, per germline (reference sequence). The V end was cut by 3 bases, the J end by 5 bases, with 8 bases between. The CDR3 totals 12 residues. The CDR3 is CASSLGVHEQYF. In DNA form, the CDR3 reads TGTGCCAGCAGCTTGGGAGTCCACGAGCAGTACTTC.

This clonotype was seen many times. The chain is built from TRBV5-1 and TRBJ1-6, with TRBD1 matching 8 bases. Germline loops: CDR1 SGHRS, CDR2 YFSETQ. This CDR3 is 15 amino acids long. After removal of 3 bases from V and 11 bases from J, the junction contained 10 bases not matched to a gene. CDR3: CASSWTDRGVAPLHF. CDR3 sequence (DNA): TGCGCCAGCAGCTGGACCGACAGGGGTGTGGCACCCCTCCACTTT.

This clonotype showed up many times. The rearrangement joins TRBV11-2 to TRBJ1-1; 7 bases are a match to TRBD1. The CDR3 sequence is 15 residues long. The V gene's germline CDR1 is SGHAT and CDR2 FQNNGV. Trimming cost V 1 base and J 4 bases; bases outside gene matches: 6. CDR3 amino acids: CASSLVQGLSTEAFF. In DNA form, the CDR3 reads TGTGCCAGCAGCTTAGTACAGGGGCTGAGCACTGAAGCTTTCTTT.

With regard to this clonotype: Given a much more abundant clone one base away, this may be a read error. This is likely a read error, given that the CDR3 carries no conserved phenylalanine or tryptophan at its end. This chain connects TRBV7-3 to TRBJ2-1; D unresolved. Trimming took off 3 bases at V and 4 bases at J, with 13 bases between the two ends. This CDR3 is built from 15 residues. From germline, CDR1 is SGHTA and CDR2 FQGTGA. CDR3 in DNA: TGTGCCAGCAGCTTCTGGGTGGGCAGATACAATGAGCAGTTCCTC. Residues: CASSFWVGRYNEQFL.

This clonotype was observed at least ten times. J is TRBJ2-2 and V is TRBV5-1; no clear D gene. The CDR3 loop spans 15 amino acids. V lost 0 bases to trimming and J lost 3 bases, with 9 bases between them. CDR1 and CDR2 (germline): SGHRS, YFSETQ. For the CDR3, the DNA is TGCGCCAGCAGCTTGGGCATGGGCGACACCGGGGAGCTGTTTTTT. This encodes CASSLGMGDTGELFF.

In this sample, this clonotype turned up many times. The rearrangement uses TRBV28 and TRBJ2-7, with TRBD2 identical over 14 bases. CDR1 is MDHEN, CDR2 SYDVKM, per germline. The CDR3 is 16 amino acids. Germline trimming cut 6 bases from V and 2 bases from J; bases unmatched to any gene: 6. This chain's CDR3 is CASSTAGLAGAYEQYF. The CDR3 DNA reads as TGTGCCAGCAGCACGGCGGGACTAGCGGGAGCCTACGAGCAGTACTTC.

This clonotype was recorded once. This chain connects TRBV5-1 to TRBJ1-2; 8 bases match TRBD1. Germline lookup yields CDR1 SGHRS and CDR2 YFSETQ. The CDR3 runs 16 residues. J was trimmed by 4 bases and V by 0 bases; bases with no gene match: 8. In DNA, the CDR3 is TGCGCCAGCAGCTTGGTTTCGGGACAGGCAACCTATGGCTACACCTTC. Translating gives CASSLVSGQATYGYTF.